The source of this TCR beta chain is a study of shared clonotypes between healthy human individuals. Broader study findings: Naive subsets tended to show greater estimated richness than memory subsets.

With respect to this clone: Antigen specificity is unknown.

Repertoires were generated with immunoSEQ multiplex PCR, while TCRdb's copy carries only in-frame clones and drops some. The sample gives 400,000 to 600,000 clones, approximately 94% of which show up once; about 0.067% is in the top ten. The germline V gene encodes CDR1 SGHNT and CDR2 YYREEE (reference sequence). The CDR3 is 15 residues long. J was trimmed by 5 bases and V by 4 bases; bases with no gene match: 9. The study drew its donors from healthy HIV-negative adults without recent acute infections or vaccinations. The chain uses TRBV5-4 and TRBJ2-3; 8 bases are shared with TRBD2. This TCR came from a woman aged 30 to 39 in good health. The sequenced sample consisted of naive CD4+ T cells sorted from blood. Subset noted: CD45RA+ positively selected. The CDR3 nucleotides are TGTGCCAGCAGCCCCCCAGGGACTAGTAGAGATACGCAGTATTTT. Translation gives CASSPPGTSRDTQYF.